This T cell receptor beta chain was captured by sequencing in a study of T cells after yellow fever vaccination. As TCR cDNA was made by 5'RACE template switching, a universal primer site and UMIs were added. Each CDR3 protein gets one entry after TCRdb re-called the 5' RACE reads with MiXCR. Here the sample spans 340,000 or so distinct CDR3 sequences, 12% being singletons. About this clonotype itself: Its antigen is not identified.

Study findings and constraints: The booster saw the reappearance of most primary-vaccination clones (roughly 97% CD4, around 88% CD8).

V dropped 4 bases and J dropped 3 bases, with 17 bases sitting between them. The germline gives CDR1 SGHDT, CDR2 YYEEEE. This CDR3 has 17 amino acids. This chain connects TRBV5-6 to TRBJ1-6; TRBD1 might be the D (6 bases). The source of this sequence is a man aged 18 to 30 who received the YFV17D yellow fever vaccine. This sample comprised CD4+ T cells sorted from PBMCs, obtained 15 days after the yellow fever booster vaccination. CDR3 loop: CASSIGPQGSYNSPLHF. The CDR3 region has the DNA TGTGCCAGCAGCATAGGGCCCCAGGGGAGCTATAATTCACCCCTCCACTTT. Full variable domain (missing parts from reference TRBV5-6 and TRBJ1-6): DAGVTQSPTHLIKTRGQQVTLRCSPKSGHDTVSWYQQALGQGPQFIFQYYEEEERQRGNFPDRFSGHQFPNYSSELNVNALLLGDSALYLCASSIGPQGSYNSPLHFGNGTRLTVT.